One sample yielded the 25 T cell receptor beta chains listed below, sequenced in a study of shared clonotypes between healthy human individuals (TCRdb year 2020). Library construction relied on the immunoSEQ multiplex PCR assay. TCRdb took over this immuneACCESS table, retaining in-frame rearrangements with V and J assigned. Such tables are incomplete; in checked studies, under half of the missing clones stem from an unresolved V gene, and the remainder is unexplained. In this sample the table shows approximately 980,000 clones, 70% to 85% of which occur a single time. The ten largest clonotypes hold approximately 1.5% of the sample. The source material was memory CD4+ T cells sorted from blood. The sample's cell subset or site, from its label and the paper: CD45RA-negative fraction. These receptors were collected from a man aged 18 to 30 in good health.

V usage is TRBV7-2 and J usage is TRBJ2-3; D not certain. The CDR3 covers 15 residues. The V gene's germline CDR1 is SGHTA and CDR2 FQGNSA. The V gene lost 7 bases and the J gene lost 1 base, with 15 bases spanning the gap. The CDR3 protein is CASTLGLGRTDTQYF. The CDR3 region has the DNA TGTGCCAGCACCCTAGGGCTTGGCCGCACAGATACGCAGTATTTT.

Concerning this clone itself: Other DNA sequences in the same sample also yield this CDR3. The chain uses TRBV7-2 and TRBJ1-2; D is ambiguous. Germline CDR1 and CDR2: SGHTA and FQGNSA. The CDR3 sequence is 14 residues long. V lost 0 bases and J lost 0, with 5 bases in between. The CDR3 is CASSLAGTNYGYTF. The CDR3 DNA reads TGTGCCAGCAGCTTAGCAGGGACTAACTATGGCTACACCTTC.

This clone was found many times. The rearrangement uses TRBV2 and TRBJ2-1; D call uncertain. Trimming took 5 bases from V and 5 from J, leaving 7 bases between them. The CDR3 is 12 residues long. From germline, CDR1 is SNHLY and CDR2 FYNNEI. In DNA form, the CDR3 reads TGTGCCAGCAGTAAAGAGAACAATGAGCAGTTCTTC. Translated, it gives CASSKENNEQFF.

This chain links TRBV10-1 with TRBJ2-1; 8 bases line up with TRBD2. This CDR3 region has 15 residues. Germline values: CDR1 WNHNN, CDR2 SYGVQD (reference sequence). V shed 6 bases, J shed 4 bases, and the junction held 8 bases outside the gene matches. Written as DNA, the CDR3 is TGCGCCAGCAGGGTAGCGGGGAGATTTTACAATGAGCAGTTCTTC. This translates into CASRVAGRFYNEQFF.

This clone was detected only once. This sequence joins TRBV9 and TRBJ2-2; tentatively, D is TRBD2 (5 bases). The germline CDR1 and CDR2 sequences are SGDLS and YYNGEE. The CDR3 covers 15 residues. Between the trimmed V and J ends, which lost 4 bases and 1 base, there was a span of 11 bases. In DNA form, the CDR3 reads TGTGCCAGCAGCCCAGGACTCCTGAACACCGGGGAGCTGTTTTTT. The encoded protein is CASSPGLLNTGELFF.

The chain couples TRBV9 to TRBJ2-1; D may be TRBD1 or TRBD2 (5 bases each). V was pared by 4 bases and J by 6 bases, with 11 bases between. In germline, CDR1 is SGDLS, CDR2 YYNGEE. This CDR3 has 13 amino acids. The CDR3 region has the DNA TGTGCCAGCAGCACCCGGGGCGGCAATGAGCAGTTCTTC. Amino acids: CASSTRGGNEQFF.

J is TRBJ1-4 and V is TRBV6-4, with no clear D. Germline CDR1 MRHNA, CDR2 SNTAGT. V was pared by 2 bases and J by 2 bases, with 6 bases between. The CDR3 consists of 14 residues. DNA for the CDR3: TGTGCCAGCAGTGACAGGGTGACTAATGAAAAACTGTTTTTT. Amino acids: CASSDRVTNEKLFF.

The J gene is TRBJ1-6, the V gene TRBV6-5; D uncertain. This CDR3 has 11 amino acids. V gave up 6 bases and J gave up 13 bases, with 10 bases separating them. Germline assignment: CDR1 MNHEY and CDR2 SVGAGI. Here the CDR3 DNA reads TGTGCCAGCAGCCTAACAAAGCCCCTCCACTTT. Residues: CASSLTKPLHF.

CDR3 residues: CASSDPNRVPEAFF. The CDR3 coding sequence is TGTGCCAGCAGTGACCCGAACAGGGTCCCTGAAGCTTTCTTT. The chain couples TRBV25-1 to TRBJ1-1; a weak D match, TRBD1 (6 bases). The CDR3 is 14 amino acids. V was clipped by 3 bases and J by 6 bases, with 14 bases between them. The germline CDR1 and CDR2 sequences are MGHDK and SYGVNS.

The genes are TRBV6-5 and TRBJ2-1, with no clear D. From germline, CDR1 is MNHEY and CDR2 SVGAGI. V dropped 6 bases and J dropped 7 bases, with 13 bases sitting between them. The CDR3 covers 13 residues. The CDR3 sequence is CASSLGPGNEQFF. DNA of the CDR3: TGTGCCAGCAGCCTCGGGCCCGGGAATGAGCAGTTCTTC.

The chain couples TRBV19 to TRBJ1-5; 11 positions agree with TRBD1. The CDR3 has 14 residues. V lost 8 bases to trimming and J lost 7 bases; unmatched junction nucleotides: 7. The germline V gene has CDR1 LNHDA and CDR2 SQIVND (reference sequence). The CDR3 loop is CASDGQGARQPQHF. The DNA of the CDR3 is TGTGCCAGTGACGGACAGGGGGCACGGCAGCCCCAGCATTTT. Using reference TRBV19 and TRBJ1-5 for the parts outside the CDR3, the full variable domain is DGGITQSPKYLFRKEGQNVTLSCEQNLNHDAMYWYRQDPGQGLRLIYYSQIVNDFQKGDIAEGYSVSREKKESFPLTVTSAQKNPTAFYLCASDGQGARQPQHFGDGTRLSIL.

The rearrangement uses TRBV2 and TRBJ2-1, with TRBD2 identical over 13 bases. Trimming at V came to 4 bases and at J to 0 bases, leaving 12 bases not matched to a gene. The CDR3 is 20 amino acids. From germline, CDR1 is SNHLY and CDR2 FYNNEI. CDR3 DNA: TGTGCCAGCAGTGCCCTGAGACTAGCGGGGGGACAAAGCTCCTACAATGAGCAGTTCTTC. As protein: CASSALRLAGGQSSYNEQFF.

The chain recombines TRBV2 with TRBJ2-7; D is unresolved. The length of the CDR3 is 13 residues. The V gene's germline CDR1 is SNHLY and CDR2 FYNNEI. V shed 5 bases and J shed 3 bases, with 11 bases lying between them. Written as DNA, the CDR3 is TGTGCCAGCAGTCGTTACAGAGTCTACGAGCAGTACTTC. It encodes CASSRYRVYEQYF. The full variable domain, in which reference TRBV2 and TRBJ2-7 provide the parts outside the CDR3, is EPEVTQTPSHQVTQMGQEVILRCVPISNHLYFYWYRQILGQKVEFLVSFYNNEISEKSEIFDDQFSVERPDGSNFTLKIRSTKLEDSAMYFCASSRYRVYEQYFGPGTRLTVT.

The chain is built from TRBV5-6 and TRBJ1-3; no reliable D call. The CDR3 has 13 residues. In germline, CDR1 is SGHDT, CDR2 YYEEEE. V lost 2 bases, J lost 3 bases, and 6 bases lay in between. This CDR3 is CASSFVNGNTIYF. CDR3 nucleotide sequence: TGTGCCAGCAGCTTTGTAAATGGAAACACCATATATTTT.

A word on this clone: Compared with germline, one end of the junction differs, possibly owing to a read error. This chain uses TRBV5-6 with TRBJ1-2; tentative D call: TRBD1 (5 bases). CDR1 and CDR2 (germline): SGHDT, YYEEEE. The CDR3 contains 12 residues. CDR3 amino acids: CASSPRGLVANF. CDR3 DNA sequence: TGTGCCAGCAGCCCCCGGGGCCTGGTTGCAAACTTC.

V usage is TRBV9 and J usage is TRBJ2-6; perhaps D is TRBD1 or TRBD2 (5 bases each). Per the germline V gene, CDR1 is SGDLS and CDR2 is YYNGEE. V dropped 3 bases and J dropped 0 bases, with 13 bases sitting between them. The CDR3 runs to 17 residues. CDR3 in DNA: TGTGCCAGCAGCGGCCGGGACGGGGTCTCTGGGGCCAACGTCCTGACTTTC. It is translated as CASSGRDGVSGANVLTF.

The chain uses TRBV21-1 and TRBJ1-6; TRBD1 is the table's D call, not checked against the DNA. TRBV21-1 is listed as a pseudogene. The CDR3 runs to 17 residues. DNA of the CDR3: TGTGCCAGCAGCAAAGAGGTAAGGGACAGGGATAATTCACCCCTCCACTTT. Translation gives CASSKEVRDRDNSPLHF.

The gene calls are TRBV6-1 and TRBJ2-7; D is undetermined. This CDR3 region has 13 residues. CDR1 MNHNS and CDR2 SASEGT come from the germline V gene. Trimming stripped 2 bases from V and 2 bases from J, with 7 bases between. CDR3 nucleotides: TGTGCCAGCAGTGAATATCTAGCCTACGAGCAGTACTTC. Its protein is CASSEYLAYEQYF.

The chain recombines TRBV6-1 with TRBJ2-1; D is unresolved. CDR1 and CDR2 (germline): MNHNS, SASEGT. The CDR3 covers 14 residues. Trimming took off 10 bases at V and 5 bases at J, with 18 bases between the two ends. The CDR3: CANKPDDLHNEQFF. The CDR3 region has the DNA TGTGCCAATAAACCGGACGACCTGCACAATGAGCAGTTCTTC.

V is TRBV5-1 and J is TRBJ2-1; possible D gene TRBD1, 6 bases. Per the germline V gene, CDR1 is SGHRS and CDR2 is YFSETQ. This CDR3 is built from 14 residues. V lost 4 bases to trimming and J lost 2 bases, with 10 bases between them. DNA for the CDR3: TGCGCCAGCAGCGGGGGCCCACCCTACAATGAGCAGTTCTTC. Protein: CASSGGPPYNEQFF.

This clone was picked up a small number of times. The chain has TRBV2 and TRBJ1-1; perhaps TRBD1 as D (6 bases). CDR1 is SNHLY, CDR2 FYNNEI, per germline. CDR3 length equals 14 residues. V lost 8 bases to trimming and J lost 2 bases, with 15 bases between them. CDR3 sequence reads: CASEKSGGNTEAFF. Here the CDR3 DNA reads TGTGCCAGCGAAAAAAGCGGGGGCAACACTGAAGCTTTCTTT.

This clone appeared once. V is TRBV30 and J is TRBJ2-3, with 9 bases lining up with TRBD2. The CDR3 has 14 residues. CDR1 GTSNPN and CDR2 SVGIG come from the germline V gene (reference sequence). The J segment lost 6 bases and the V segment lost 4 bases, leaving 8 bases of the junction unmatched. The DNA for the CDR3 is TGTGCCTGGATGCCGGGACTAGCCGGTGATACGCAGTATTTT. Its protein is CAWMPGLAGDTQYF.

This rearrangement joins TRBV18 to TRBJ1-1; D is unresolved. This CDR3 contains 14 residues. The V gene lost 5 bases and the J gene lost 0 bases, with 10 bases spanning the gap. Germline V CDR1 and CDR2: KGHSH, LQKENI. CDR3 amino acids: CASSEAGMNTEAFF. As DNA, the CDR3 is TGTGCCAGCTCAGAGGCAGGAATGAACACTGAAGCTTTCTTT. Combining the CDR3 with reference TRBV18 and TRBJ1-1 gives the whole variable domain NAGVMQNPRHLVRRRGQEARLRCSPMKGHSHVYWYRQLPEEGLKFMVYLQKENIIDESGMPKERFSAEFPKEGPSILRIQQVVRGDSAAYFCASSEAGMNTEAFFGQGTRLTVV.

This sequence joins TRBV5-1 and TRBJ1-6; 7 nucleotides agree with TRBD1. The CDR3 has 17 amino acids. V shed 4 bases and J 0 bases; nucleotides not matched to a gene: 7. CDR1 SGHRS and CDR2 YFSETQ come from the germline V gene. CDR3 DNA sequence: TGCGCCAGCAGCAAGGACAGGCCGAGCTCCTATAATTCACCCCTCCACTTT. Its translation: CASSKDRPSSYNSPLHF.

The rearrangement links TRBV11-2 to TRBJ2-7; D gene unclear. The CDR3 runs to 14 residues. Trimming left V 5 bases short and J 4 bases short, with 15 bases between. Germline values: CDR1 SGHAT, CDR2 FQNNGV. The CDR3 is CASSPGPENYEQYF. CDR3 bases: TGTGCCAGCAGCCCCGGGCCAGAGAATTACGAGCAGTACTTC.